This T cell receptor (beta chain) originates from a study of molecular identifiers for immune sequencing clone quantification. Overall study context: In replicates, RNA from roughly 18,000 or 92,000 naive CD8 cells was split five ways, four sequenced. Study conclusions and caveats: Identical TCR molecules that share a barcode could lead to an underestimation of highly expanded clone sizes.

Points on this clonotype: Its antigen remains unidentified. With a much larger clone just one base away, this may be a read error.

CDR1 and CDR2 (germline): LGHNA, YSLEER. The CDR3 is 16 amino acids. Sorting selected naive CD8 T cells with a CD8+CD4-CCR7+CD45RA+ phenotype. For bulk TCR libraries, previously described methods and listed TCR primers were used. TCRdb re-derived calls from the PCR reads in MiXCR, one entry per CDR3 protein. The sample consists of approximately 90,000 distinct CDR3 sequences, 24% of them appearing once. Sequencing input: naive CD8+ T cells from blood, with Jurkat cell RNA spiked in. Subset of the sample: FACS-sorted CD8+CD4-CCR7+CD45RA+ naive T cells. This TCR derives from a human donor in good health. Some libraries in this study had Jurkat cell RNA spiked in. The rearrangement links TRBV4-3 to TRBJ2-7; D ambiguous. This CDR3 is CASRQATETVTYEQYF. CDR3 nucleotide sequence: TGCGCCAGCCGCCAAGCAACCGAAACGGTTACCTACGAGCAGTACTTC.